The rows below give T cell receptor beta chains drawn from one sample of a study of blood T cell repertoires in COVID-19. Method: immunoSEQ multiplex PCR; TCRdb's copy keeps in-frame clones and lacks some. The table records 45,000 to 55,000 clones, 87% of them present only once. The sequenced sample consisted of peripheral blood. These TCRs come from a man aged 45-65 years with active COVID-19. CDR3s include the opening cysteine and the closing phenylalanine or tryptophan. The order of the fields is J gene, clone size, CDR3 length, V gene, D gene, CDR3 DNA, CDR3 protein. D genes are given only for firm matches. Clone size is given for some rows only: seen once, a few or many times, or a class if the clone is expanded.

>TRBJ2-5|-|13|TRBV6-5|TRBD1
TGTGCCAGCAGTTACTCGGACCGGGACAGGGAGTACTTC
CASSYSDRDREYF
>TRBJ1-1|-|14|TRBV7-2|TRBD1
TGTGCCAGCAGCGCCGGGACAGCTAACACTGAAGCTTTCTTT
CASSAGTANTEAFF
>TRBJ2-5|-|13|TRBV7-3|-
TGTGCCAGCAGCTTAGAGCGGCAAGAGACCCAGTACTTC
CASSLERQETQYF
>TRBJ1-1|-|14|TRBV4-3|-
TGCGCCAGCAGCCAAGAGCTGAGGGTCACTGAAGCTTTCTTT
CASSQELRVTEAFF
>TRBJ2-1|-|13|TRBV11-3|TRBD1
TGTGCCAGCAGCTTCGTGGGACAGGGGGAGCAGTTCTTC
CASSFVGQGEQFF
>TRBJ1-1|-|13|TRBV6-2/TRBV6-3|-
TGTGCCAGCAGTTACGGGTACGGGGGGCGAGCTTTCTTT
CASSYGYGGRAFF
>TRBJ2-5|-|16|TRBV28|TRBD2
TGTGCCAGCAGATCAGGACTAGCGGGCAACGCGGGGACCCAGTACTTC
CASRSGLAGNAGTQYF
>TRBJ2-7|-|15|TRBV9|TRBD2
TGTGCCAGCAGCAAAACGGGACTAGCGGGCCACGAGCAGTACTTC
CASSKTGLAGHEQYF
>TRBJ2-2|-|15|TRBV30|-
TGTGCCTGGAGTGTACAGGACAGGAACACCGGGGAGCTGTTTTTT
CAWSVQDRNTGELFF
>TRBJ2-1|-|15|TRBV7-2|TRBD1
TGTGCCAGCAGCATCTCCGGGACAGAGGTTAGTGAGCAGTTCTTC
CASSISGTEVSEQFF
>TRBJ2-5|once|15|TRBV7-7|TRBD1
TGTGCTAGCAGCTCCACAGGACAGGGGCGAGAGACCCAGTACTTC
CASSSTGQGRETQYF
>TRBJ1-3|-|16|TRBV9|-
TGTGCCAGCAGTCTGGGCGGGGCTTTCTCTGGAAACACCATATATTTT
CASSLGGAFSGNTIYF
>TRBJ1-5|-|14|TRBV27|-
TGTGCCAGCAGTTTTAAGCCCAGCAATCAGCCCCAGCATTTT
CASSFKPSNQPQHF
>TRBJ1-1|-|16|TRBV28|-
TGTGCCAGCAGTTACCCTCCGGGGAGGAAGAACACTGAAGCTTTCTTT
CASSYPPGRKNTEAFF
>TRBJ2-2|-|15|TRBV4-3|-
TGCGCCAGCAGTTTAATCCACGGGGGAACCGGGGAGCTGTTTTTT
CASSLIHGGTGELFF
>TRBJ1-2|-|13|TRBV7-8|-
TGTGCCAGCAGCTCATGGGGGGACTATGGCTACACCTTC
CASSSWGDYGYTF
>TRBJ2-1|-|18|TRBV11-3|TRBD2
TGTGCCAGCAGCTTAGGAGCCCTAGCGGGGGGTCCTTACAATGAGCAGTTCTTC
CASSLGALAGGPYNEQFF
>TRBJ1-5|-|15|TRBV5-3|-
TGTGCCAGAAGCTTGGCGGGTTCGGGTTTACAGCCCCAGCATTTT
CARSLAGSGLQPQHF
>TRBJ2-1|-|16|TRBV12-5|TRBD2
TGTGCTAGTGTCCGCCAGAGCGGGGGCTCCTACAATGAGCAGTTCTTC
CASVRQSGGSYNEQFF
>TRBJ1-1|-|14|TRBV4-2|-
TGTGCCAGCAGCCAAGTCAGGGTCGGCACTGAAGCTTTCTTT
CASSQVRVGTEAFF
>TRBJ2-7|-|13|TRBV18|TRBD2
TGTGCCAGCTCACCGGATCGGGGGGGCGAGCAGTACTTC
CASSPDRGGEQYF
>TRBJ1-1|-|13|TRBV7-2|-
TGTGCCAGTAGGTCCCAGGTGAACACTGAAGCTTTCTTT
CASRSQVNTEAFF
>TRBJ2-3|once|15|TRBV15|-
TGTGCCACCAGCGGTACGGGGTCGGGCACAGATACGCAGTATTTT
CATSGTGSGTDTQYF
>TRBJ2-5|-|17|TRBV4-1|TRBD2
TGCGCCAGCAGCCAAGATGAGACTAGCGGGAGTGGAAAGACCCAGTACTTC
CASSQDETSGSGKTQYF
>TRBJ1-4|-|15|TRBV5-4|-
TGTGCCAGCAGCCTGGAGGTGGGGGCGTTTGAAAAACTGTTTTTT
CASSLEVGAFEKLFF
>TRBJ2-1|-|15|TRBV9|-
TGTGCCAGCAGCGTAGACTTGAGCTCCTACAATGAGCAGTTCTTC
CASSVDLSSYNEQFF
>TRBJ1-1|-|13|TRBV5-1|-
TGCGCCAGCAGCTTACAGGAAAGTACTGAAGCTTTCTTT
CASSLQESTEAFF
>TRBJ1-1|-|14|TRBV5-8|-
TGTGCCAGCAGCCATGTGGGGGGGCGAACTGAAGCTTTCTTT
CASSHVGGRTEAFF
>TRBJ2-3|once|14|TRBV7-9|-
TGTGCCAGCAGCTTAGTAACTTCCACAGATACGCAGTATTTT
CASSLVTSTDTQYF
>TRBJ1-6|few|18|TRBV5-6|-
TGTGCCAGCAGCTCCCTGTTAGGAGGGGACGTCTATAATTCACCCCTCCACTTT
CASSSLLGGDVYNSPLHF
>TRBJ1-6|-|15|TRBV18|-
TGTGCCAGCTCACCTGCCCCGGGGAATAATTCACCCCTCCACTTT
CASSPAPGNNSPLHF
>TRBJ2-5|-|14|TRBV11-1|TRBD2
TGTGCCAGCAGCGGGACTAGCTTCTTGGAGACCCAGTACTTC
CASSGTSFLETQYF
>TRBJ1-2|-|18|TRBV5-1|TRBD1
TGCGCCAGCAGCCCTTTTTTATCAGCGGGACAGGCGAAGTATGGCTACACCTTC
CASSPFLSAGQAKYGYTF
>TRBJ1-1|-|16|TRBV6-6|-
TGTGCCAGCAGTTCTGACCGACAGACGTGGGACACTGAAGCTTTCTTT
CASSSDRQTWDTEAFF
>TRBJ2-5|-|14|TRBV5-1|TRBD1
TGCGCCAGCAGTCGGACAGGACCTCAAGAGACCCAGTACTTC
CASSRTGPQETQYF
>TRBJ2-7|-|15|TRBV25-1|-
TGTGCCAGCAGTGAATATGGGCAATCCCCCTACGAGCAGTACTTC
CASSEYGQSPYEQYF
>TRBJ1-2|-|15|TRBV7-9|-
TGTGCCAGCAGCTCTACTACAGGCTACGACTATGGCTACACCTTC
CASSSTTGYDYGYTF
>TRBJ2-1|-|15|TRBV6-4|-
TGTGCCAGCAGTGACTCACCCGGTAGAACCCATGAGCAGTTCTTC
CASSDSPGRTHEQFF
>TRBJ2-7|-|13|TRBV7-2|TRBD2
TGTGCCAGCAGTAGCGGGGCCAGGGTGGAGCAGTACTTC
CASSSGARVEQYF
>TRBJ1-2|-|16|TRBV5-5|TRBD1
TGTGCCAGCAGCATAGATCCGGGACAGGGGGCGAACGGCTACACCTTC
CASSIDPGQGANGYTF
>TRBJ2-1|-|16|TRBV7-9|TRBD2
TGTGCCAGCAGCCCCCCAGCGGGAGGAGCCTACAATGAGCAGTTCTTC
CASSPPAGGAYNEQFF
>TRBJ1-4|-|15|TRBV7-9|TRBD1
TGTGCCAGCAGCTTAGGGGACAGGGCAGCCGAAAAACTGTTTTTT
CASSLGDRAAEKLFF
>TRBJ1-2|-|12|TRBV28|-
TGTGCCAGCAGCCTCGGGACATTTGGATACACCTTC
CASSLGTFGYTF
>TRBJ2-5|few|17|TRBV5-5|TRBD2
TGTGCCAGCAGCCCGGACCACCTAGCGGGGGAACAAGAGACCCAGTACTTC
CASSPDHLAGEQETQYF
>TRBJ1-5|few|15|TRBV4-2|TRBD1
TGTGCCAGCACCACGGACAGGGCTAGCAATCAGCCCCAGCATTTT
CASTTDRASNQPQHF